The clone carrying this T cell receptor (beta chain) was seen at least ten times. The antigen is unknown. This entry is derived from a study of human T cells and chemical hapten exposure. About the study: Patch tests put 0.01% DPC on the upper back, read at 6 days. From small differences in pooled library volume came most of the variation in per-sample TCR yields.

The sample's time point: patch test 1, 2 weeks after DPC sensitization. Treatment given: therapeutic diphenylcyclopropenone sensitization with weekly scalp DPC. The CDR3 has 15 residues. Looked up from germline, CDR1 is SGHNT and CDR2 is YYREEE (reference sequence). With 4 bases clipped from V and 3 bases from J, the junction kept 9 bases outside the gene matches. Study-level results: Expanded TCRs were compared with controls, and the expanded TCRs formed significantly more large CDR3 similarity clusters.

TCRdb re-called the RACE reads through MiXCR, storing one row per CDR3 protein. This table has 75,000 to 100,000 distinct CDR3 sequences, roughly a tenth appearing once. The sequence was collected from a man in his forties with alopecia areata. Some clones in this sample may be carry-over from other donors' samples. The input for sequencing was whole blood, taken in connection with sensitization to the hapten diphenylcyclopropenone (DPC). The rearrangement joins TRBV5-4 to TRBJ1-2; 7 bases agree with TRBD1. CDR3 bases: TGTGCCAGCAGCCGGTGGAGACAGGGAGACTATGGCTACACCTTC. Translated, it gives CASSRWRQGDYGYTF.